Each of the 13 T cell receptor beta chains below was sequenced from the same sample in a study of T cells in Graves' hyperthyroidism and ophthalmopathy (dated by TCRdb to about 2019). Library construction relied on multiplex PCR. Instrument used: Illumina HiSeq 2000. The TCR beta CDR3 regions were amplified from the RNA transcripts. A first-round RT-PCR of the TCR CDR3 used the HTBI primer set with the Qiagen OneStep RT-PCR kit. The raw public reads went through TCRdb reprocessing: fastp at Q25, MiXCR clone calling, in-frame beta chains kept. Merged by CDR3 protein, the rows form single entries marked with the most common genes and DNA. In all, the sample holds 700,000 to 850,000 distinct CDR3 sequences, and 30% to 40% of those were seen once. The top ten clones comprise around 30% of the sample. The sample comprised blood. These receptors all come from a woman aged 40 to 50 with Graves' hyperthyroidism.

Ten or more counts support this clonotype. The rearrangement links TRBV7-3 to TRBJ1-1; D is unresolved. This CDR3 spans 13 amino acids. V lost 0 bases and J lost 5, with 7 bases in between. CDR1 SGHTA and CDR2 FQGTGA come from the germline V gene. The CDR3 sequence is CASSLTGLTEAFF. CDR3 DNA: TGTGCCAGCAGCTTAACAGGGTTAACTGAAGCTTTCTTT.

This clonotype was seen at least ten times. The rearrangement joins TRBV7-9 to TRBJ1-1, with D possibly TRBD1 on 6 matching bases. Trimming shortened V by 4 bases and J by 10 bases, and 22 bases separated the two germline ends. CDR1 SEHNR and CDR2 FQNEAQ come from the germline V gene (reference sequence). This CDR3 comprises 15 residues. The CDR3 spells CASSSSRTEIMVAFF. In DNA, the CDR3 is TGTGCCAGCAGCTCCTCACGGACAGAAATAATGGTAGCTTTCTTT.

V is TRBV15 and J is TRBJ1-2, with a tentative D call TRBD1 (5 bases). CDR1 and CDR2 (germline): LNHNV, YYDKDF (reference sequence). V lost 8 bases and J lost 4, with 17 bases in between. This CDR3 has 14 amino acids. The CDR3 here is CATRGREGLYGYTF. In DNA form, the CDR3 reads TGTGCCACCCGAGGCAGGGAGGGACTCTATGGCTACACCTTC.

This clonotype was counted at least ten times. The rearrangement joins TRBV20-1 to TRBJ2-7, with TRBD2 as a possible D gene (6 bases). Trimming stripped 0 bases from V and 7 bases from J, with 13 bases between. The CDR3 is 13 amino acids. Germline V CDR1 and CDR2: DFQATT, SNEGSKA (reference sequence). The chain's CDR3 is CSARDPSGQEQYF. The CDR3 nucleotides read TGCAGTGCTAGAGATCCGAGCGGGCAAGAGCAGTACTTC.

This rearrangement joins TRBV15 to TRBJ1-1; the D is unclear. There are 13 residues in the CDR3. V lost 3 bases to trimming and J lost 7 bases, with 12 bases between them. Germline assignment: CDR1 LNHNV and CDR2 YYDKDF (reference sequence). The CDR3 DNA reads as TGTGCCACCAGCAGTTACGACGGGCATGAAGCTTTCTTT. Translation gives CATSSYDGHEAFF.

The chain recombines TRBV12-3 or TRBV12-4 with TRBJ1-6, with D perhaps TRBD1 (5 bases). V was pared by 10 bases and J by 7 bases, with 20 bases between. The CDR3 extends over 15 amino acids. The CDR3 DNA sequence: TGTGCCACCCGACGGGGGGTTCTAAGGAATTCACCCCTCCACTTT. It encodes CATRRGVLRNSPLHF.

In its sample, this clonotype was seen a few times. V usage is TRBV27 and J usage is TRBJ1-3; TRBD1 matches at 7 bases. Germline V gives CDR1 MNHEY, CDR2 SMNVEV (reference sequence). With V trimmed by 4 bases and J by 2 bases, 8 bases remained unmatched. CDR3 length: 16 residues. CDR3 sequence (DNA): TGTGCCAGCAGTTCGTCAGGGACAGTTGCTGGAAACACCATATATTTT. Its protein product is CASSSSGTVAGNTIYF.

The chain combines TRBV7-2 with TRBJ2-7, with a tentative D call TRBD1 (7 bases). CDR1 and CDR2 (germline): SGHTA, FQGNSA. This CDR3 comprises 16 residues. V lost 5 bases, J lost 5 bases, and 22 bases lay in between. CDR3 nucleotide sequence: TGTGCCAGCAGCGGGGGGTCGCAGGACAGGCGGGACGAGCAGTACTTC. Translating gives CASSGGSQDRRDEQYF.

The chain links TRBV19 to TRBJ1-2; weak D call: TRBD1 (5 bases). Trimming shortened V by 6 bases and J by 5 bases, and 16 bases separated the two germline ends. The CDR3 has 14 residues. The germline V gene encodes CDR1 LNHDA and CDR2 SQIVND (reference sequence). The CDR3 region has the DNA TGTGCCAGTAGCCCGGGACCCCTTACTTATGGCTACACCTTC. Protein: CASSPGPLTYGYTF.

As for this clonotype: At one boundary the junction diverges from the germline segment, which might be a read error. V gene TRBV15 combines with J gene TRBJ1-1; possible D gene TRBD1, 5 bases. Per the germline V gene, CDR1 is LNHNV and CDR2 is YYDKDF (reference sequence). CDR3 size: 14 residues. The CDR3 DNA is TGTGCCGCCAGCAGTTTATCGGGACCGCGCGAAGCTTTCTTT. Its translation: CAASSLSGPREAFF.

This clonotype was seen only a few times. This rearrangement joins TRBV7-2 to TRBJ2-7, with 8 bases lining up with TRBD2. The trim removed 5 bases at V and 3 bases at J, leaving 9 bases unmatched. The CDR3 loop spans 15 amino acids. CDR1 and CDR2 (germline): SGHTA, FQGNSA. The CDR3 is CASSQSLAEIYEQYF. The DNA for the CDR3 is TGTGCCAGCAGCCAGTCACTAGCGGAAATCTACGAGCAGTACTTC.

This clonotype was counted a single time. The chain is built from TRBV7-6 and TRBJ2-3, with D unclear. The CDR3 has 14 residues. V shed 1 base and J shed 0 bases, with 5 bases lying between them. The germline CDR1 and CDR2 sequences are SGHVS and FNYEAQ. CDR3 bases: TGTGCCAGCAGCTTAGAACCGAGCACAGATACGCAGTATTTT. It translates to CASSLEPSTDTQYF.

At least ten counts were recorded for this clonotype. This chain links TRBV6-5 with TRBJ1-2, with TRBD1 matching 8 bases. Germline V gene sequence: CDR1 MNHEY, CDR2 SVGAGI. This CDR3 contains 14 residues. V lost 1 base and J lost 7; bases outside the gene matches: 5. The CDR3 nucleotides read TGTGCCAGCAGTTACTTGGACAGGGCCTCTGGCTACACCTTC. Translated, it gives CASSYLDRASGYTF.